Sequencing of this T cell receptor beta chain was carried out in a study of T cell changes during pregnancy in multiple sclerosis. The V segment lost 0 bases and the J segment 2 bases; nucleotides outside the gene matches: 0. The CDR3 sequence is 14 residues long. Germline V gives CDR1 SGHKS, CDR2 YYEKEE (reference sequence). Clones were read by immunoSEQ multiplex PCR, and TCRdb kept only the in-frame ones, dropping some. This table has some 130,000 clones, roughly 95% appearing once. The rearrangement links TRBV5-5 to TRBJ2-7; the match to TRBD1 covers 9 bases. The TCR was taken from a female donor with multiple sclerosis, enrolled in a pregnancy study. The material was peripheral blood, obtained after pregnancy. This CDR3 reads CASSLGTGAYEQYF. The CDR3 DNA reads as TGTGCCAGCAGCTTGGGGACAGGGGCCTACGAGCAGTACTTC.